These 17 T cell receptor beta chains share one sample of origin, sequenced in a study of cytotoxic CD8 clonotypes in ibrutinib-treated CLL. Clones were sequenced by immunoSEQ multiplex PCR, and TCRdb holds only the in-frame ones, with some missing. This sample has about 160,000 clones, with about 80% found just once. The sample consisted of PBMCs, taken after 12 months of ibrutinib treatment. These receptors all come from a human donor with chronic lymphocytic leukemia.

This rearrangement joins TRBV28 to TRBJ2-6; D is unclear. Trimming removed 4 bases from V and 4 bases from J, with 14 bases in between. The germline gives CDR1 MDHEN, CDR2 SYDVKM. There are 16 residues in the CDR3. CDR3 amino acids: CASSSRQVPGANVLTF. The CDR3 region has the DNA TGTGCCAGCAGTTCCCGGCAGGTACCCGGGGCCAACGTCCTGACTTTC.

The V call is TRBV9, the J call TRBJ1-4; D not certain. Germline V gene lookup returns CDR1 SGDLS and CDR2 YYNGEE. Trimming took 4 bases from V and 8 from J, leaving 12 bases between them. The CDR3 sequence is 13 residues long. For the CDR3, the DNA is TGTGCCAGCAGCCCGACGGAGTCGGAAAAACTGTTTTTT. It translates to CASSPTESEKLFF.

V gene TRBV30 combines with J gene TRBJ2-5; 9 bases are a match to TRBD2. Germline V gene lookup returns CDR1 GTSNPN and CDR2 SVGIG (reference sequence). The CDR3 runs 15 residues. Trimming cost V 0 bases and J 4 bases; bases outside gene matches: 6. CDR3 loop: CAWSVGLAGRETQYF. CDR3 nucleotide sequence: TGTGCCTGGAGTGTGGGACTAGCAGGACGAGAGACCCAGTACTTC.

This clone was counted once. The rearrangement links TRBV7-6 to TRBJ1-1; D is ambiguous. This CDR3 spans 15 amino acids. Germline lookup yields CDR1 SGHVS and CDR2 FNYEAQ. V was cut by 5 bases and J by 0 bases, with 13 bases left in between. In DNA, the CDR3 is TGTGCCAGCAGCCGCGACGGAAACATGAACACTGAAGCTTTCTTT. This translates into CASSRDGNMNTEAFF.

This clone has just one count. The V call is TRBV29-1, the J call TRBJ2-5; TRBD1 is a possible D gene (5 bases). With 5 bases removed from V and 5 bases from J, the gap between germline ends came to 9 bases. Germline lookup yields CDR1 SQVTM and CDR2 ANQGSEA. CDR3 length equals 11 residues. The CDR3 reads CSVQGTETQYF. Written as DNA, the CDR3 is TGCAGCGTTCAGGGCACGGAGACCCAGTACTTC.

CDR3 sequence reads: CASSLFWAGDEQFF. The CDR3 coding sequence is TGTGCCAGCAGTTTATTCTGGGCCGGGGATGAGCAGTTCTTC. V and J are TRBV27 and TRBJ2-1; weak D call: TRBD2 (5 bases). The CDR3 contains 14 residues. The ends were cut back, 1 base at V and 8 bases at J, with 12 bases in the middle. Germline V gives CDR1 MNHEY, CDR2 SMNVEV (reference sequence).

This sequence joins TRBV11-2 and TRBJ2-7, with D perhaps matching TRBD1 (6 bases). The germline V gene has CDR1 SGHAT and CDR2 FQNNGV. The CDR3 runs 14 residues. Trimming took off 0 bases at V and 3 bases at J, with 9 bases between the two ends. CDR3 nucleotide sequence: TGTGCCAGCAGCTTAGATACAGGGAGCTACGAGCAGTACTTC. Its protein is CASSLDTGSYEQYF.

The CDR3 sequence is CASSLRGDNEQFF. CDR3 DNA sequence: TGTGCCAGCAGCTTAAGGGGTGACAATGAGCAGTTCTTC. The chain joins TRBV7-2 to TRBJ2-1, with D possibly matching TRBD1 (5 bases). Deletions cut 2 bases from V and 5 bases from J, with 7 bases between. The CDR3 has 13 amino acids. Germline assignment: CDR1 SGHTA and CDR2 FQGNSA.

This clone was picked up a small number of times. The rearrangement links TRBV6-1 to TRBJ1-2; D possibly corresponds to TRBD1 (5 bases). Germline CDR1 MNHNS, CDR2 SASEGT. Between the trimmed V and J ends, which lost 7 bases and 8 bases, there was a span of 20 bases. This CDR3 spans 14 amino acids. CDR3 residues: CASIETGLLWGYTF. CDR3 coding DNA: TGTGCCAGCATCGAAACAGGACTCTTATGGGGCTACACCTTC.

CDR3 sequence: CASSAQGDTQYF. As DNA, the CDR3 is TGTGCCAGCAGCGCCCAGGGGGATACGCAGTATTTT. The rearrangement links TRBV11-3 to TRBJ2-3; D is perhaps TRBD1 (6 bases). The germline CDR1 and CDR2 sequences are SGHNT and YENEEA. The CDR3 spans 12 residues. Trimming shortened V by 5 bases and J by 6 bases, and 9 bases separated the two germline ends.

Here the CDR3 DNA reads TGTGCCAGCAGCAAATCCTGGCGGGGGCGCGTCACAGATACGCAGTATTTT. Its translation is CASSKSWRGRVTDTQYF. The rearrangement joins TRBV21-1 to TRBJ2-3; the table's D call, TRBD2, has no DNA check behind it. TRBV21-1 is a pseudogene. The CDR3 runs 17 residues.

J is TRBJ1-5 and V is TRBV7-8, with 8 positions matching TRBD1. CDR1 is SGHVS, CDR2 FQNEAQ, per germline. The CDR3 extends over 13 amino acids. V trimming: 5 bases; J trimming: 6 bases; junction bases outside the gene matches: 3. The CDR3 loop reads CASSIDRGQPQHF. The CDR3 DNA sequence: TGTGCCAGCAGCATAGACAGGGGTCAGCCCCAGCATTTT.

The chain links TRBV7-3 to TRBJ2-5; a possible D gene is TRBD2 (5 bases). The CDR3 covers 15 residues. Trimming removed 5 bases from V and 1 base from J, with 14 bases in between. CDR1 and CDR2 from the germline V gene are SGHTA and FQGTGA. The CDR3 bases are TGTGCCAGCAGCACAGAGGGCGGCAGCCAAGAGACCCAGTACTTC. This codes for CASSTEGGSQETQYF. The whole variable domain, remainder taken from reference TRBV7-3 and TRBJ2-5, is GAGVSQTPSNKVTEKGKYVELRCDPISGHTALYWYRQSLGQGPEFLIYFQGTGAADDSGLPNDRFFAVRPEGSVSTLKIQRTERGDSAVYLCASSTEGGSQETQYFGPGTRLLVL.

The CDR3 spells CASSLGPYTEAFF. Written as DNA, the CDR3 is TGTGCCAGCAGCTTAGGTCCATACACTGAAGCTTTCTTT. This rearrangement joins TRBV11-2 to TRBJ1-1, with unresolved D. Germline V gives CDR1 SGHAT, CDR2 FQNNGV. Deletions cut 1 base from V and 3 bases from J, with 6 bases between. The CDR3 consists of 13 residues.

V usage is TRBV2 and J usage is TRBJ2-7; tentatively, D is TRBD1 or TRBD2 (7 bases each). V was shortened by 1 base and J by 4 bases, with 17 bases between the two germline ends. The CDR3 length is 16 residues. From germline, CDR1 is SNHLY and CDR2 FYNNEI. The CDR3 DNA reads as TGTGCCAGCAGTGAAGGAGTGACAGGGAGGGGATACGAGCAGTACTTC. Its protein product is CASSEGVTGRGYEQYF.

The gene calls are TRBV7-2 and TRBJ2-1; TRBD1 is a possible D gene (6 bases). The CDR3 runs to 14 residues. The germline gives CDR1 SGHTA, CDR2 FQGNSA. Trimming removed 5 bases at V and 7 bases at J, with 15 bases between. The CDR3 sequence: CASSPGHPNNEQFF. CDR3 in DNA: TGTGCCAGCAGCCCGGGACACCCCAATAATGAGCAGTTCTTC.

This chain connects TRBV28 to TRBJ2-7; a possible D gene is TRBD1 (8 bases). The ends were cut back, 4 bases at V and 4 bases at J, with 20 bases in the middle. The CDR3 extends over 16 amino acids. Germline-derived CDR1 and CDR2 are MDHEN and SYDVKM. CDR3 sequence reads: CASSYRGGTSLYEQYF. CDR3 in DNA: TGTGCCAGCAGTTACAGGGGGGGAACTTCGTTGTACGAGCAGTACTTC.